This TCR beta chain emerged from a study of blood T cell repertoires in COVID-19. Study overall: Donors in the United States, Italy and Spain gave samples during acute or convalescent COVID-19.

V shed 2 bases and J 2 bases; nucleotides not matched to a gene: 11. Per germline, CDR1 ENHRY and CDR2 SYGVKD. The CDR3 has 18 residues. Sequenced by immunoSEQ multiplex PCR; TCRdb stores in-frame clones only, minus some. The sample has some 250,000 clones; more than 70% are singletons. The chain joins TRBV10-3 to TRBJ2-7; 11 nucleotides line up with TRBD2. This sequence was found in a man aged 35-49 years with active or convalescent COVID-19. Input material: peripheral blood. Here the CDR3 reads CAISEKGLAAPFTYEQYF. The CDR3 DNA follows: TGTGCCATCAGTGAGAAGGGACTAGCGGCACCCTTCACCTACGAGCAGTACTTC.